This entry concerns a single TCR beta chain. The antigen is not known. The sample is drawn from a study of beta chain features in type 1 diabetes. Study as a whole: Investigators examined 107,917,701 sorted cells across all samples.

Study outcomes and limitations: Any HLA-type effect on TCRB rearrangement remained unresolved here. Shortening of TCRB CDR3s, moderate but significant, appeared in all four CD4+ subsets of Type 1 diabetes patients.

V lost 3 bases, J lost 0 bases, and 3 bases stayed unmatched. CDR1 is MGHRA and CDR2 is YSYEKL in the germline V gene. The CDR3 is 15 amino acids. Since all of the isolated RNA was reverse transcribed, expressed TCRB transcripts were what got sequenced. Repertoires were generated with immunoSEQ multiplex PCR, while TCRdb's copy carries only in-frame clones and drops some. The sample contains 300,000 or so clones, roughly an eighth of which appear only once. This sequence originates from a man aged 25 to 40 with type 1 diabetes. The chain joins TRBV4-1 to TRBJ1-2; 8 bases are a match to TRBD1. Sequences were obtained from naive CD4+ T cells from blood. The DNA of the CDR3 is TGCGCCAGCAGCCAGACAGGGGCGGCTAACTATGGCTACACCTTC. It translates to CASSQTGAANYGYTF.